This T cell receptor beta chain was found in a study of shared clonotypes between healthy human individuals. The CDR3 consists of 11 residues. Germline CDR1 SGHRS, CDR2 YFSETQ. Trimming left V 8 bases short and J 1 base short, with 6 bases between. None of the donors, who were healthy HIV-negative adults, had recently had acute infections or vaccinations. Whole-study findings and limits: The sampled material consisted only of blood, and tissue repertoires are likely to differ. Some naive CD4 clonotypes, 5% to 5.5%, turned up in common across several donors. Clonotype sharing among donors likely depends on sequencing depth.

Clones were sequenced by immunoSEQ multiplex PCR, and TCRdb holds only the in-frame ones, with some missing. The sample holds around 2.3 million clones, nearly 97% seen once. Details on this clone: The target antigen is unknown.

Sequenced: naive CD4+ T cells sorted from blood. The subset is: CD45RA+ positively selected. This sequence originates from a man younger than 35 in good health. V gene TRBV5-1 combines with J gene TRBJ1-1, with no clear D. Here the CDR3 reads CASYTNTEAFF. For the CDR3, the DNA is TGCGCCAGTTACACGAACACTGAAGCTTTCTTT. The entire variable domain, with the rest obtained from reference TRBV5-1 and TRBJ1-1, is as follows: KAGVTQTPRYLIKTRGQQVTLSCSPISGHRSVSWYQQTPGQGLQFLFEYFSETQRNKGNFPGRFSGRQFSNSRSEMNVSTLELGDSALYLCASYTNTEAFFGQGTRLTVV.